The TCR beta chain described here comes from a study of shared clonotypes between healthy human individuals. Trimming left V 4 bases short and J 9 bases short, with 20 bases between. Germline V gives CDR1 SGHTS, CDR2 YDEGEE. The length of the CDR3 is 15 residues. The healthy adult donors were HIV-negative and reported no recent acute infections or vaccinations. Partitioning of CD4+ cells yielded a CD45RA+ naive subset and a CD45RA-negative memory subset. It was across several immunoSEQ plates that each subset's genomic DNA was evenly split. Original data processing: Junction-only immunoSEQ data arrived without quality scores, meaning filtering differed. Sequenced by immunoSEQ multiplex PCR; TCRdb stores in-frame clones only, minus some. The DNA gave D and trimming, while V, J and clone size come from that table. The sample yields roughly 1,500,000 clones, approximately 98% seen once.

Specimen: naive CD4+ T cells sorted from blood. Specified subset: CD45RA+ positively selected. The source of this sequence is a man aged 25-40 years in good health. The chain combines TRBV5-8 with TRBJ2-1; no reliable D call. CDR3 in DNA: TGTGCCAGCAGCCCGGACCTCTCGGTTTTTTTTGAGCAGTTCTTC. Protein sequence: CASSPDLSVFFEQFF.